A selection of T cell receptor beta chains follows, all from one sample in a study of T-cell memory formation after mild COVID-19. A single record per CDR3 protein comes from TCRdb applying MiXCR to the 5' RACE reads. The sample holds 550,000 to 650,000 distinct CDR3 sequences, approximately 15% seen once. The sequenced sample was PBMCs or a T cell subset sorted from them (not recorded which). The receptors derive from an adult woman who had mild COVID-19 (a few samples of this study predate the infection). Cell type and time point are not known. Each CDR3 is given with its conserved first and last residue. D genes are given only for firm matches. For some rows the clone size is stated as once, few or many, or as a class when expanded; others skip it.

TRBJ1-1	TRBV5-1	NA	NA	CASSFRPGQNTEAFF	TGCGCCAGCAGCTTTCGCCCGGGACAGAACACTGAAGCTTTCTTT
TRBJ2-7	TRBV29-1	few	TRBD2	CSVEGTSSAYEQYF	TGCAGCGTTGAGGGGACTAGCAGCGCCTACGAGCAGTACTTC
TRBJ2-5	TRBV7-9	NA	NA	CASSFWTDQETQYF	TGTGCCAGCAGCTTTTGGACGGACCAAGAGACCCAGTACTTC
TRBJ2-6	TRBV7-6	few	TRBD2	CASSLAGGGADDDSGANVLTF	TGTGCCAGCAGCTTAGCAGGCGGGGGGGCCGACGATGATTCTGGGGCCAACGTCCTGACTTTC
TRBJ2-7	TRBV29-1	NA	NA	CSVSQGSDEQYF	TGCAGCGTTAGTCAGGGGTCGGACGAGCAGTACTTC
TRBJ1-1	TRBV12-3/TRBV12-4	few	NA	CASTLLGFTEAFF	TGTGCCAGCACCCTCCTAGGGTTCACTGAAGCTTTCTTT
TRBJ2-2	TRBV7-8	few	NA	CASSYRRDTGELFF	TGTGCCAGCAGCTATCGACGGGACACCGGGGAGCTGTTTTTT
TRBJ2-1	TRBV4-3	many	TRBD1	CASSQDGYRGPYNEQFF	TGCGCCAGCAGCCAAGATGGGTACAGGGGTCCCTACAATGAGCAGTTCTTC
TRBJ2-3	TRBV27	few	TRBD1	CATTGQGPGDTQYF	TGTGCCACGACGGGACAGGGCCCCGGAGATACGCAGTATTTT
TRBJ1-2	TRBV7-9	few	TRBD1	CASSSAPDRVNGYTF	TGTGCCAGCAGCTCAGCCCCGGACAGGGTAAATGGCTACACCTTC
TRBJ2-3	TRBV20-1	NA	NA	CSAKRAVDTQYF	TGCAGTGCTAAAAGGGCCGTGGATACGCAGTATTTT
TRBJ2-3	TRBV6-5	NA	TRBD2	CASSYAGDTDTQYF	TGTGCCAGCAGTTACGCGGGAGACACAGATACGCAGTATTTT
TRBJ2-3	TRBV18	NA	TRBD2	CASSSGLAGDTQYF	TGTGCCAGCTCGTCGGGACTAGCGGGAGATACGCAGTATTTT
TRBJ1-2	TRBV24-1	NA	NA	CATSDPNLWGGYTF	TGTGCCACCAGTGATCCCAACCTTTGGGGCGGCTACACCTTC
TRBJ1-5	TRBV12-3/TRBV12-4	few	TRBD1	CASNQGQGGNQPQHF	TGTGCCAGCAACCAGGGACAGGGAGGCAATCAGCCCCAGCATTTT
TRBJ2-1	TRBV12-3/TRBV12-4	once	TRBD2	CASSLAQGGEGPYNEQFF	TGTGCCAGCAGTTTAGCGCAGGGAGGGGAGGGGCCCTACAATGAGCAGTTCTTC
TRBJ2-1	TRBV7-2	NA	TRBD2	CASSLAGLAGGYEQFF	TGTGCCAGCAGCTTAGCGGGACTAGCGGGGGGCTATGAGCAGTTCTTC
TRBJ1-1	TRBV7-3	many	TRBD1	CASSQTGRNTEAFF	TGTGCCAGCAGCCAGACAGGGAGGAACACTGAAGCTTTCTTT
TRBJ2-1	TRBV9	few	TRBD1	CASSVGSTGGRNEQFF	TGTGCCAGCAGCGTAGGGTCCACAGGGGGTAGGAATGAGCAGTTCTTC
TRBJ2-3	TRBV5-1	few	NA	CASSSKSTDTQYF	TGCGCCAGCAGCTCGAAGAGCACAGATACGCAGTATTTT
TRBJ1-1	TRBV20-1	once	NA	CSARTDSVEAFF	TGCAGTGCCCGAACGGACAGCGTTGAAGCTTTCTTT
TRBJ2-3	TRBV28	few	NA	CASWELVTDTQYF	TGTGCCAGCTGGGAGTTGGTGACAGATACGCAGTATTTT
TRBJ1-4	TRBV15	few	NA	CATSPSDSFNEKLFF	TGTGCCACCAGCCCCTCCGACAGTTTTAATGAAAAACTGTTTTTT
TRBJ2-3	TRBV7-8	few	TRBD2	CASSIRLAGLLQDTQYF	TGTGCCAGCAGCATCCGACTAGCGGGGCTCCTCCAAGATACGCAGTATTTT